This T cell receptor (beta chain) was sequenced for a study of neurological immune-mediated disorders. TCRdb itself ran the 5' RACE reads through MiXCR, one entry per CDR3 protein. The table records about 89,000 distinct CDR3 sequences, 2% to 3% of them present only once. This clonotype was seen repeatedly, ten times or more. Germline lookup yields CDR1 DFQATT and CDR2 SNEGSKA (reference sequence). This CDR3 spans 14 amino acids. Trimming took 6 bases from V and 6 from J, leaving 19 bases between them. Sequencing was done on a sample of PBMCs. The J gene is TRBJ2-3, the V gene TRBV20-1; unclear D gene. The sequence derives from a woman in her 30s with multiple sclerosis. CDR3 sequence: CSAPRDIRIDTQYF. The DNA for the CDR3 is TGCAGTGCCCCCCGCGACATAAGAATTGATACGCAGTATTTT.